This T cell receptor (beta chain) was sequenced in a study of a mutant IDH1 vaccine in newly diagnosed glioma. At the level of the study: Vaccinations were initiated 4-6 weeks following radiotherapy alone, or were given together with temozolomide cycles. Patients previously underwent radiotherapy, temozolomide, or both, and most underwent both.

Sequencing used immunoSEQ multiplex PCR; TCRdb keeps in-frame clones, though not all of them. The sample carries some 51,000 clones, 78% recorded once. Study-wide points: No link was apparently found between pseudoprogression and changes in top peripheral T cell clonotypes.

Indicated time point: week 5, during vaccination. Vaccinated patients received 300 ug of mutant IDH1 20-mer peptide per dose, with topical imiquimod. Germline V gene lookup returns CDR1 SGHRS and CDR2 YFSETQ. The junction had 9 bases not matched to a gene; V was cut back by 5 bases and J by 8 bases. The CDR3 runs 14 residues. As to this clone: Its specificity is unknown.

Sequences were derived from PBMCs, sampled from a glioma patient whose treatment included an IDH1 peptide vaccine. The receptor was derived from a man in his fifties with glioma. The chain employs TRBV5-1 and TRBJ2-2; 7 nucleotides match TRBD1. CDR3 DNA sequence: TGCGCCAGCAGAAGACTCCAGGGGGAAGGGGAGCTGTTTTTT. This translates into CASRRLQGEGELFF.